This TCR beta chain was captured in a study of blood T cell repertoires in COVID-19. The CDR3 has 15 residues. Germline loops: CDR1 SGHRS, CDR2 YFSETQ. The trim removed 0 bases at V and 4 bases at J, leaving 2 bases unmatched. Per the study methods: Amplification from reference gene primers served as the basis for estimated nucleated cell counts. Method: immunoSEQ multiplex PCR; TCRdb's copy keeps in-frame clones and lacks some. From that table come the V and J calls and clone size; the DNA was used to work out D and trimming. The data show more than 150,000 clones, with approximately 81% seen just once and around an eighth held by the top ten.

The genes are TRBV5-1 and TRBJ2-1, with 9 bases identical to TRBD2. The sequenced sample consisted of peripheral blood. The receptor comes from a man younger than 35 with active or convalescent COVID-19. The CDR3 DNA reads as TGCGCCAGCAGCTTGGCAGCGGGGGGTTACAATGAGCAGTTCTTC. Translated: CASSLAAGGYNEQFF.